The clone carrying this T cell receptor beta chain was recorded once. Its antigen remains unidentified. This sample was included in a study of early stage breast cancer tumors. Findings and limits, study-wide: Comparing each tissue with blood distinguished tumor from normal in 14 of 16 patients.

Each sample had two DNA replicates, 0.45 to 0.65 ug blood or 1.5 ug tissue. This table comes from immunoSEQ multiplex PCR, and its TCRdb copy is limited to in-frame clones, with some not included. The sample lists fewer than 50,000 clones, about two thirds occurring once. What was sequenced was blood. The clonotype comes from a person between 45 and 65 years old with breast cancer.

The CDR3 nucleotides are TGTGCCAGTAGTCCGGAGGACCTAGATACGCAGTATTTT. This translates into CASSPEDLDTQYF. The chain couples TRBV19 to TRBJ2-3; tentatively, D is TRBD2 (5 bases). With 5 bases removed from V and 5 bases from J, the gap between germline ends came to 11 bases. The CDR3 sequence is 13 residues long. Germline assignment: CDR1 LNHDA and CDR2 SQIVND (reference sequence).